These 17 T cell receptor beta chains were all obtained from the same sample, sequenced in a study of blood T cell repertoires in COVID-19. Using immunoSEQ multiplex PCR, the repertoire was profiled, and TCRdb retains in-frame clones only, with some absent. The sample lists under 400,000 clones; more than 70% were seen once. The sequencing sample was made of peripheral blood. The receptor source for this set is a woman between 25 and 40 years old with COVID-19, enrolled during active disease.

The V gene is TRBV6-5, the J gene TRBJ2-3; 7 bases line up with TRBD1. J lost 4 bases, V lost 6 bases, and 4 bases had no gene match. The CDR3 totals 13 residues. The germline V gene has CDR1 MNHEY and CDR2 SVGAGI. The CDR3 region is CASRTTGADTQYF. CDR3 bases: TGTGCCAGCAGGACCACAGGGGCAGATACGCAGTATTTT.

This chain joins TRBV11-2 and TRBJ2-3; the D gene is possibly TRBD2 (7 bases). The length of the CDR3 is 15 residues. Germline CDR1 and CDR2: SGHAT and FQNNGV. Trimming removed 5 bases from V and 3 bases from J, with 15 bases in between. The CDR3: CASSSGLGGTDTQYF. The CDR3, as DNA: TGTGCCAGCAGCAGCGGACTAGGGGGTACAGATACGCAGTATTTT.

The chain is built from TRBV19 and TRBJ2-2; TRBD2 aligns across 16 bases. The V gene end was trimmed by 6 bases and the J gene end by 0 bases; junction bases not matched to a gene: 13. Looked up from germline, CDR1 is LNHDA and CDR2 is SQIVND (reference sequence). The CDR3 runs 21 residues. The CDR3 protein is CASSPHKGTSGRATNTGELFF. The CDR3, as DNA: TGTGCCAGTAGCCCTCACAAAGGGACTAGCGGGAGGGCCACGAACACCGGGGAGCTGTTTTTT.

The chain carries TRBV28 and TRBJ1-4; D is perhaps TRBD1 (5 bases). Between the trimmed V and J ends, which lost 0 bases and 4 bases, there was a span of 9 bases. This CDR3 has 15 residues. Germline values: CDR1 MDHEN, CDR2 SYDVKM. CDR3 amino acids: CASSLWGTINEKLFF. DNA for the CDR3: TGTGCCAGCAGTTTATGGGGGACTATTAATGAAAAACTGTTTTTT. Based on the CDR3 plus reference TRBV28 and TRBJ1-4, the full variable domain is DVKVTQSSRYLVKRTGEKVFLECVQDMDHENMFWYRQDPGLGLRLIYFSYDVKMKEKGDIPEGYSVSREKKERFSLILESASTNQTSMYLCASSLWGTINEKLFFGSGTQLSVL.

The genes are TRBV19 and TRBJ2-5; 9 nucleotides line up with TRBD1. Germline CDR1 is LNHDA and CDR2 is SQIVND (reference sequence). The CDR3 runs to 14 residues. V shed 5 bases and J 3 bases; nucleotides not matched to a gene: 4. In DNA, the CDR3 is TGTGCCAGTAGTGTCGACAGGGGGGAAGAGACCCAGTACTTC. Translated, it gives CASSVDRGEETQYF.

On this clone itself: Other nucleotide sequences from this sample produce the same CDR3. J is TRBJ2-1 and V is TRBV11-3; a possible D gene is TRBD2 (6 bases). Trimming removed 0 bases at V and 9 bases at J, with 9 bases between. CDR1 and CDR2 (germline): SGHNT, YENEEA. The CDR3 is 13 residues long. The CDR3 is CASSLEWGGEQFF. The CDR3 DNA is TGTGCCAGCAGCTTAGAGTGGGGAGGTGAGCAGTTCTTC.

The V and J genes are TRBV7-9 and TRBJ1-3; D gene uncertain. Trimming left V 6 bases short and J 4 bases short, with 10 bases between. The germline V gene encodes CDR1 SEHNR and CDR2 FQNEAQ (reference sequence). The length of the CDR3 is 13 residues. CDR3: CASRRNPGNTIYF. In DNA, the CDR3 is TGTGCCAGCAGGAGAAACCCAGGAAACACCATATATTTT.

This clone was seen once. This chain links TRBV7-9 with TRBJ2-7; TRBD1 matches at 8 bases. The CDR3 runs 16 residues. V lost 5 bases, J lost 4 bases, and 13 bases stayed unmatched. Germline loops: CDR1 SEHNR, CDR2 FQNEAQ (reference sequence). In nucleotides, the CDR3 is TGTGCCAGCAGCACCCCAGGGGGCGGGTCTCGGTACGAGCAGTACTTC. Amino acid sequence: CASSTPGGGSRYEQYF.

In its sample, this clone was seen once. V and J are TRBV5-4 and TRBJ1-6; 12 bases are a match to TRBD1. The CDR3 runs 15 residues. From germline, CDR1 is SGHNT and CDR2 YYREEE (reference sequence). Trimming took 4 bases from V and 8 from J; bases not matched to a gene: 4. CDR3: CASSGGTGGDSPLHF. CDR3 in DNA: TGTGCCAGCAGCGGGGGGACAGGGGGCGATTCACCCCTCCACTTT.

CDR3 bases: TGTGCCAGCACCTTCGGAGCCCCCAACGAGCAGTACTTC. This encodes CASTFGAPNEQYF. V is TRBV6-5 and J is TRBJ2-7; D is ambiguous. The germline CDR1 and CDR2 sequences are MNHEY and SVGAGI. The CDR3 spans 13 residues. Trimming pared 7 bases from V and 5 bases from J, leaving 15 bases between.

To note about this clone: A much larger clone lies one base from this, so it may be a read error. V is TRBV3-1 (or the pseudogene TRBV3-2) and J is TRBJ2-7, with 9 nucleotides matching TRBD1. The CDR3 sequence is 14 residues long. The V gene's germline CDR1 is LGHDT and CDR2 YNNKEL (reference sequence). With 4 bases clipped from V and 2 bases from J, the junction kept 3 bases outside the gene matches. The CDR3 spells CASSPGTGTYEQYF. CDR3 DNA: TGTGCCAGCAGCCCCGGGACAGGGACCTACGAGCAGTACTTC.

The genes are TRBV6-5 and TRBJ2-3; a weak D match, TRBD2 (6 bases). The CDR3 has 15 amino acids. CDR1 and CDR2 from the germline V gene are MNHEY and SVGAGI. Trimming removed 8 bases at V and 4 bases at J, with 19 bases between. The CDR3 nucleotides are TGTGCCAGCCGCCTCTCCTTTTGGGGGGCAGATACGCAGTATTTT. Amino acids: CASRLSFWGADTQYF.

The chain has TRBV13 and TRBJ2-2, with 15 bases that match TRBD2. Germline-derived CDR1 and CDR2 are PRHDT and FYEKMQ (reference sequence). The CDR3 extends over 16 amino acids. V gave up 4 bases and J gave up 6 bases; unmatched junction bases: 3. CDR3 sequence reads: CASSSWTSGRAGELFF. The CDR3 coding sequence is TGTGCCAGCAGCTCCTGGACTAGCGGGAGGGCCGGGGAGCTGTTTTTT.

In this sample, this clone turned up once. V and J are TRBV18 and TRBJ2-2; 7 bases match TRBD2. Losses at the gene ends were 4 bases for V and 1 base for J; bases not matched to a gene: 6. The CDR3 length is 16 residues. Looked up from germline, CDR1 is KGHSH and CDR2 is LQKENI. CDR3 sequence: CASSRLTSVNTGELFF. The DNA of the CDR3 is TGTGCCAGCTCACGACTTACTAGCGTGAACACCGGGGAGCTGTTTTTT.

The chain couples TRBV20-1 to TRBJ1-4; the D is unclear. This CDR3 spans 12 amino acids. Germline CDR1 and CDR2: DFQATT and SNEGSKA (reference sequence). Trimming shortened V by 3 bases and J by 5 bases, and 7 bases separated the two germline ends. The CDR3 is CSASRRNEKLFF. The CDR3, as DNA: TGCAGTGCTAGTCGCCGGAATGAAAAACTGTTTTTT.

The genes are TRBV7-2 and TRBJ2-6; D remains unclear. There are 16 residues in the CDR3. V was trimmed by 6 bases and J by 4 bases, leaving 16 bases between them. Per the germline V gene, CDR1 is SGHTA and CDR2 is FQGNSA. Here the CDR3 DNA reads TGTGCCAGCAGTTCACCCGACACACTCGGGGCCAACGTCCTGACTTTC. Protein: CASSSPDTLGANVLTF.

The V call is TRBV16, the J call TRBJ1-1; D unresolved. The CDR3 covers 13 residues. The germline V and J ends were trimmed by 0 bases and 6 bases, with 8 bases remaining between them. Per germline, CDR1 KGHSY and CDR2 FQNENV. The chain's CDR3 is CASSQSAPAEAFF. In DNA form, the CDR3 reads TGTGCCAGCAGCCAATCTGCGCCCGCTGAAGCTTTCTTT.